This TCR beta chain was sequenced during a study of blood T cells in healthy people across ages. General observations from the study: Possibly confounding the expanded clonotype changes was the fact that donor CMV status was unknown. The study found TCR beta diversity correlated strongly with naive T cell percentage.

CDR1 and CDR2 (germline): LGHNT, FRNRAP. The CDR3 consists of 17 residues. The V gene end was trimmed by 0 bases and the J gene end by 2 bases; junction bases not matched to a gene: 5. The authors ran a second PCR of about 6 to 11 cycles using a sample-barcoded 5' primer and a J-beta primer mix. TCRdb independently ran MiXCR on the 5' RACE reads; one entry per CDR3 protein. The table has fewer than 800,000 distinct CDR3 sequences, more than 40% seen once. For this clonotype: Its antigen is unknown.

This rearrangement joins TRBV12-5 to TRBJ2-1, with 9 bases fitting TRBD2. The sequence came from an older woman in good health. The sequenced sample consisted of blood. CDR3 protein: CASGLVLAGGPYNEQFF. In nucleotides, the CDR3 is TGTGCTAGTGGTTTGGTACTAGCGGGCGGCCCCTACAATGAGCAGTTCTTC.